This TCR beta chain was profiled in a study of T and B cells in COVID-19 patients. BIOMED2 TRB-A/B primer pools were used in multiplex TRB PCR. TCRdb used MiXCR to reprocess the multiplex PCR reads, holding one entry per CDR3 protein. Of around 11,000 distinct CDR3 sequences in the sample, 30% were seen once. TRB was amplified from about 260-540 ng of blood genomic DNA. This clonotype came up a few times. This TCR came from a human donor with active COVID-19. The sample consisted of blood.

The CDR3 bases are TGTGCCAGCAGTTACGGGGGGGGGAACACCGGGGAGCTGTTTTTT. Its translation is CASSYGGGNTGELFF. The V call is TRBV6-5, the J call TRBJ2-2, with 7 bases that match TRBD2. The germline gives CDR1 MNHEY, CDR2 SVGAGI. The junction had 1 base not matched to a gene; V was cut back by 2 bases and J by 1 base. The CDR3 covers 15 residues.